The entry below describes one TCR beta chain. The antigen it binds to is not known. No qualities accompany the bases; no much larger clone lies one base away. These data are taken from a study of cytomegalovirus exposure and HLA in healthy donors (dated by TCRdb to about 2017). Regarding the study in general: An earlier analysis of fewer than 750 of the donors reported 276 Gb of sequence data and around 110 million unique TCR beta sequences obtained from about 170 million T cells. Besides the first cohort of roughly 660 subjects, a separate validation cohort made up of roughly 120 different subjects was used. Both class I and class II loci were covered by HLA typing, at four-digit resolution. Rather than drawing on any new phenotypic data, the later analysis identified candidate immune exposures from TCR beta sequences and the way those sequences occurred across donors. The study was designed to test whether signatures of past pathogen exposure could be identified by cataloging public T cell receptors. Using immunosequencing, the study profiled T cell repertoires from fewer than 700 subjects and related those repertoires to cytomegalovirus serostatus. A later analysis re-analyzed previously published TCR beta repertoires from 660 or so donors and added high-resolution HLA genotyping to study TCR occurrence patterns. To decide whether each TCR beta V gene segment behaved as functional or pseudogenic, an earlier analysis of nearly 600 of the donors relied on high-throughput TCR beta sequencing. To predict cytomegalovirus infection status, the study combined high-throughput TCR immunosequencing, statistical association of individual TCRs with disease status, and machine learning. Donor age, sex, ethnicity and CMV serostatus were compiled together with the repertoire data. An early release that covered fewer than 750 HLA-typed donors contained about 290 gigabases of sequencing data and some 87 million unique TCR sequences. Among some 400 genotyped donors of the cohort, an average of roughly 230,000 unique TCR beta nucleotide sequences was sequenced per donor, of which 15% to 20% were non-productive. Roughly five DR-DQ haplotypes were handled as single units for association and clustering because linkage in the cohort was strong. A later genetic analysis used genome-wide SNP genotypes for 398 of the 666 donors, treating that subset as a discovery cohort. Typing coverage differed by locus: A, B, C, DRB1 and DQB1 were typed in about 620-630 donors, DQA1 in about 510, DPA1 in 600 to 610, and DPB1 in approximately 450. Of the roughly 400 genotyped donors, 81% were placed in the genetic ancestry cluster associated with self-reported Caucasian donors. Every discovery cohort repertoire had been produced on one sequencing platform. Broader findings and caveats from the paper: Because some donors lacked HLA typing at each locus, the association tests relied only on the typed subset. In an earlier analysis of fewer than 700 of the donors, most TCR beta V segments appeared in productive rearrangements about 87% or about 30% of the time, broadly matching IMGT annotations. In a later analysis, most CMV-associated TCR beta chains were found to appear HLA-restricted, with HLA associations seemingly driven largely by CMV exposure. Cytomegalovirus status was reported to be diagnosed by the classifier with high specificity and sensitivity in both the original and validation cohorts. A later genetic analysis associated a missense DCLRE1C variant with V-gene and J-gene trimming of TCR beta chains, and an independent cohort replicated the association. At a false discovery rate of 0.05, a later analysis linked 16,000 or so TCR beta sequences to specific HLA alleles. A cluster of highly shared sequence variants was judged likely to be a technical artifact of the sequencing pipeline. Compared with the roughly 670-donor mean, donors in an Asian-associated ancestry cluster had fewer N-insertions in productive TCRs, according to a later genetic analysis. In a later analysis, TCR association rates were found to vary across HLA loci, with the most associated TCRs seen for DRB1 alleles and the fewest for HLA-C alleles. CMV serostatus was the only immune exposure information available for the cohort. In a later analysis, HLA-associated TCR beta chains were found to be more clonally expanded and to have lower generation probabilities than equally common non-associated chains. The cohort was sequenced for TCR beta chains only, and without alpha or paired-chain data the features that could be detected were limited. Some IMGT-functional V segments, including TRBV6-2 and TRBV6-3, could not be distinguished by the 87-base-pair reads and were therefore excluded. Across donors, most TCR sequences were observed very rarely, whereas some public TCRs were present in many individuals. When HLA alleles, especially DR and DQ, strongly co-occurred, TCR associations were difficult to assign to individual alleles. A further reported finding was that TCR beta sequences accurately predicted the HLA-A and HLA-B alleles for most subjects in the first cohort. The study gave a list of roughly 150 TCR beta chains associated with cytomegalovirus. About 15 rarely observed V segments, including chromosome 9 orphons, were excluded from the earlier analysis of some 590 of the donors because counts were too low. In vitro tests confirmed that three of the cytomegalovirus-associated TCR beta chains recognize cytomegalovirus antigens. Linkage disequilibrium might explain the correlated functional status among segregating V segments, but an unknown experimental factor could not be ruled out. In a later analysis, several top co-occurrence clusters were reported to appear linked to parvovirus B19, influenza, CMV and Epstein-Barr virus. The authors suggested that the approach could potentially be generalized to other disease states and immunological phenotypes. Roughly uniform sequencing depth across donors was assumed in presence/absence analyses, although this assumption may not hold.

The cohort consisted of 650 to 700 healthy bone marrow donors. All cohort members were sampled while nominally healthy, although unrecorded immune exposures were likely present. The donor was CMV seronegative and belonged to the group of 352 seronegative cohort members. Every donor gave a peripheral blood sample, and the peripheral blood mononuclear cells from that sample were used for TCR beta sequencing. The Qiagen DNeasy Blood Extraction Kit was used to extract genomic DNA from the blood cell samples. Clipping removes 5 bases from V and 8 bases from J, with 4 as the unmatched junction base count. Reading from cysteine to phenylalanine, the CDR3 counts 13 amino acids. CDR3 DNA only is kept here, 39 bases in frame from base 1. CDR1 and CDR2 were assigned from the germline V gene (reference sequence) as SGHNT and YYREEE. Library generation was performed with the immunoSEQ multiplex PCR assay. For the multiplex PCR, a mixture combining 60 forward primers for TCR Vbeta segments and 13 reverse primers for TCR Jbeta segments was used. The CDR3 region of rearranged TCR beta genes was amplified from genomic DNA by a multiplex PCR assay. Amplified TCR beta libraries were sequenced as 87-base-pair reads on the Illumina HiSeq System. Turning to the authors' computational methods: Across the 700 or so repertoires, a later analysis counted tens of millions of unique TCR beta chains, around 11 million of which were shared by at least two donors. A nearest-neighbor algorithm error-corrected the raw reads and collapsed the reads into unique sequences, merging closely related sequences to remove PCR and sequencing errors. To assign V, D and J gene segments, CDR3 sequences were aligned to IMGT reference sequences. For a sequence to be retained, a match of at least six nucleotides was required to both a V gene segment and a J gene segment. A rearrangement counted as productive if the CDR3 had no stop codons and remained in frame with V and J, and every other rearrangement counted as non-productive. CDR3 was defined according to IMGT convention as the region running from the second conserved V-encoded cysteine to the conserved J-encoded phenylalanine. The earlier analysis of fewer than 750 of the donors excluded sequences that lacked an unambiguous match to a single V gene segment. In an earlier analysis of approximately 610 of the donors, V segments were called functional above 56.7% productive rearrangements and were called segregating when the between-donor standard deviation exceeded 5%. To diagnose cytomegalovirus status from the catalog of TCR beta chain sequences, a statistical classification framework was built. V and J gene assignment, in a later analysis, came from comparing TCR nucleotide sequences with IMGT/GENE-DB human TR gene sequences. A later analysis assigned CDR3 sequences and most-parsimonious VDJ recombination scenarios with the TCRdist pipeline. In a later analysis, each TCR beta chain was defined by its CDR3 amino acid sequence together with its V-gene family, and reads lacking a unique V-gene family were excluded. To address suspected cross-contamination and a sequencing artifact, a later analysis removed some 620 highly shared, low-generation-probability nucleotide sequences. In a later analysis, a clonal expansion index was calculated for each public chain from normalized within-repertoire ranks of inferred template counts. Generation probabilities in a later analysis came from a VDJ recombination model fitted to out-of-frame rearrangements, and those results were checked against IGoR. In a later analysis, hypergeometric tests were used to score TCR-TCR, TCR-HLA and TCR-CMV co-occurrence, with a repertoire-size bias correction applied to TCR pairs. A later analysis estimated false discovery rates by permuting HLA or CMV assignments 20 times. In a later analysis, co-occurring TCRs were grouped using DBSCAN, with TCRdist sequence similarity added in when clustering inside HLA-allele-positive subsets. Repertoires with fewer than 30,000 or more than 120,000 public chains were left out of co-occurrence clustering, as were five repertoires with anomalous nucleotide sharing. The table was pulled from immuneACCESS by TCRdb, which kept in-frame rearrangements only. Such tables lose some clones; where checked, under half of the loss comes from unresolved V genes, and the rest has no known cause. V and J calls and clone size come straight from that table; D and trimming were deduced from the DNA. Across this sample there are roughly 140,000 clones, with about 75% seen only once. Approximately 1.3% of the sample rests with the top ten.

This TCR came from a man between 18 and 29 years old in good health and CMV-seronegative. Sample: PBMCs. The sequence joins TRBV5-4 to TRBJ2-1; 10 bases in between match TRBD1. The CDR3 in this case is CASSRQGADEQFF. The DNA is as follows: TGTGCCAGCAGTCGACAGGGGGCAGATGAGCAGTTCTTC.